A single sample is the source of the 26 T cell receptor beta chains below, sequenced in a study of shared clonotypes between healthy human individuals. The method was immunoSEQ multiplex PCR; TCRdb's version includes in-frame clones alone and lacks a portion of them. The table has about 960,000 clones, over 75% seen once. Sequences were obtained from memory CD4+ T cells sorted from blood. Subset indicated: CD45RA-negative fraction. The receptors shown here come from a man aged 18 to 35 in good health.

CDR3 nucleotide sequence: TGCGCCAGCAGCATACAGGACAAACTAACTGAAGCTTTCTTT. Encoded protein: CASSIQDKLTEAFF. The chain recombines TRBV5-1 with TRBJ1-1, with D possibly matching TRBD1 (5 bases). With 4 bases removed from V and 5 bases from J, the gap between germline ends came to 15 bases. This CDR3 is built from 14 residues. Per the germline V gene, CDR1 is SGHRS and CDR2 is YFSETQ. The whole variable domain, remainder taken from reference TRBV5-1 and TRBJ1-1, is KAGVTQTPRYLIKTRGQQVTLSCSPISGHRSVSWYQQTPGQGLQFLFEYFSETQRNKGNFPGRFSGRQFSNSRSEMNVSTLELGDSALYLCASSIQDKLTEAFFGQGTRLTVV.

The chain joins TRBV19 to TRBJ1-6; D is unresolved. There are 14 residues in the CDR3. CDR1 and CDR2 from the germline V gene are LNHDA and SQIVND (reference sequence). With 8 bases removed from V and 8 bases from J, the gap between germline ends came to 16 bases. CDR3 amino acids: CASQSRGGHSPLHF. The CDR3 nucleotides are TGTGCCAGTCAATCCCGGGGTGGCCATTCACCCCTCCACTTT.

The chain couples TRBV4-3 to TRBJ1-5; tentatively, D is TRBD1 (6 bases). The length of the CDR3 is 15 residues. V lost 0 bases and J 4 bases, leaving 10 bases between the germline ends. Germline V gives CDR1 LGHNA, CDR2 YSLEER. The CDR3 loop is CASSQEPQGNQPQHF. DNA of the CDR3: TGCGCCAGCAGCCAAGAGCCACAGGGTAATCAGCCCCAGCATTTT.

In this sample, this clone turned up many times. This chain uses TRBV7-9 with TRBJ1-5; D uncertain. Trimming shortened V by 2 bases and J by 1 base, and 18 bases separated the two germline ends. The CDR3 sequence is 18 residues long. Germline V gives CDR1 SEHNR, CDR2 FQNEAQ (reference sequence). CDR3 residues: CASSLTNYTQPSNQPQHF. The CDR3 DNA is TGTGCCAGCAGCTTAACAAATTATACCCAACCGAGCAATCAGCCCCAGCATTTT.

The rearrangement joins TRBV7-8 to TRBJ2-3; TRBD2 matches at 12 bases. Trimming took 5 bases from V and 3 from J; bases not matched to a gene: 21. CDR1 is SGHVS, CDR2 FQNEAQ, per germline. CDR3 length equals 21 residues. The CDR3 DNA reads TGTGCCAGCAGCGGACTTGCCCGGACTAGCGGGATTGGAAGGCGAACAGATACGCAGTATTTT. Its protein is CASSGLARTSGIGRRTDTQYF.

This clone was detected only a few times. V usage is TRBV10-3 and J usage is TRBJ2-3, with 10 bases fitting TRBD2. Unmatched junction bases numbered 9, after V lost 11 bases and J lost 1 base. The CDR3 totals 15 residues. Per germline, CDR1 ENHRY and CDR2 SYGVKD. Written as DNA, the CDR3 is TGTGCCGTCCTCACCGGACTAGCGGGCACAGATACGCAGTATTTT. It codes for CAVLTGLAGTDTQYF.

This clone was seen once. The chain has TRBV7-9 and TRBJ1-4; 7 bases are a match to TRBD1. The CDR3 contains 15 residues. Germline lookup yields CDR1 SEHNR and CDR2 FQNEAQ (reference sequence). Losses at the gene ends were 4 bases for V and 4 bases for J; bases not matched to a gene: 6. The CDR3 DNA reads TGTGCCAGCAGCTCGTATCAGGGGGTTAATGAAAAACTGTTTTTT. It encodes CASSSYQGVNEKLFF.

The chain links TRBV5-5 to TRBJ2-7, with 8 bases that match TRBD1. Germline CDR1 is SGHKS and CDR2 is YYEKEE (reference sequence). The CDR3 loop spans 15 amino acids. V lost 4 bases, J lost 3 bases, and 9 bases stayed unmatched. The CDR3 DNA is TGTGCCAGCAGCGGACAGGGCGGCATCCTCTACGAGCAGTACTTC. It translates to CASSGQGGILYEQYF.

This clone was observed a single time. The chain couples TRBV2 to TRBJ2-7; 7 nucleotides agree with TRBD2. The germline CDR1 and CDR2 sequences are SNHLY and FYNNEI. This CDR3 comprises 14 residues. The J segment lost 0 bases and the V segment lost 7 bases, leaving 6 bases of the junction unmatched. The CDR3 DNA is TGTGCCAGCATCCTAGCGGAGAGCTCCTACGAGCAGTACTTC. This translates into CASILAESSYEQYF.

The rearrangement links TRBV6-6 to TRBJ2-2, with 7 bases that match TRBD2. V lost 11 bases to trimming and J lost 5 bases; unmatched junction nucleotides: 11. CDR1 and CDR2 from the germline V gene are MNHNY and SVGAGI (reference sequence). The CDR3 consists of 14 residues. CDR3 DNA sequence: TGTGCCTCGGGGGGACCTCGGGGTACCGGGGAGCTGTTTTTT. It specifies CASGGPRGTGELFF.

The V call is TRBV25-1, the J call TRBJ1-5; 9 bases are a match to TRBD1. This CDR3 has 14 amino acids. Germline lookup yields CDR1 MGHDK and CDR2 SYGVNS. V trimming: 6 bases; J trimming: 6 bases; junction bases outside the gene matches: 6. DNA of the CDR3: TGTGCCAGCAGGGGACAGGGAGACGGTCAGCCCCAGCATTTT. This codes for CASRGQGDGQPQHF.

This sequence joins TRBV5-4 and TRBJ1-2; TRBD1 matches 8 bases. The CDR3 runs to 15 residues. Germline V CDR1 and CDR2: SGHNT, YYREEE (reference sequence). The ends lost 4 bases at V and 4 bases at J; junction bases unmatched: 9. CDR3 residues: CASSPGQGGLYGYTF. CDR3 bases: TGTGCCAGCAGCCCTGGACAGGGAGGGCTCTATGGCTACACCTTC.

V gene TRBV6-5 combines with J gene TRBJ2-5, with 10 bases identical to TRBD1. V lost 6 bases and J lost 5; bases outside the gene matches: 9. Germline assignment: CDR1 MNHEY and CDR2 SVGAGI. This CDR3 comprises 15 residues. The CDR3 loop reads CASRTTGGVGETQYF. CDR3 nucleotide sequence: TGTGCCAGCAGGACGACAGGGGGCGTGGGGGAGACCCAGTACTTC.

The rearrangement joins TRBV2 to TRBJ1-5, with TRBD1 identical over 8 bases. CDR3 size: 14 residues. Trimming took 5 bases from V and 3 from J; bases not matched to a gene: 3. Germline V gene sequence: CDR1 SNHLY, CDR2 FYNNEI. The CDR3 reads CASSWGQANQPQHF. CDR3 nucleotides: TGTGCCAGCAGTTGGGGACAGGCCAATCAGCCCCAGCATTTT.

In its sample, this clone was seen once. The chain has TRBV7-9 and TRBJ1-3, with D uncertain. Trimming removed 4 bases from V and 7 bases from J, with 8 bases in between. This CDR3 is 12 amino acids long. Germline V lookup: CDR1 SEHNR, CDR2 FQNEAQ (reference sequence). The CDR3 DNA follows: TGTGCCAGCAGCTCGGGCGGGAACACCATATATTTT. It specifies CASSSGGNTIYF.

The table lists this clone with a count of one. V and J are TRBV9 and TRBJ1-3, with D possibly being TRBD1 (5 bases). The CDR3 spans 14 residues. Germline CDR1 and CDR2: SGDLS and YYNGEE. Trimming took off 5 bases at V and 0 bases at J, with 9 bases between the two ends. The CDR3, as DNA: TGTGCCAGCAGGAGGACAAGCTCTGGAAACACCATATATTTT. This translates into CASRRTSSGNTIYF.

V gene TRBV27 combines with J gene TRBJ2-1; D unresolved. Germline values: CDR1 MNHEY, CDR2 SMNVEV (reference sequence). Trimming cost V 6 bases and J 5 bases, with 17 bases left between them. The CDR3 runs 15 residues. CDR3 DNA: TGTGCCAGCAGCCCTAGGAAAAGGCCAAACAATGAGCAGTTCTTC. Translated: CASSPRKRPNNEQFF.

This clone was seen once. The V gene is TRBV5-4, the J gene TRBJ2-2; the match to TRBD2 covers 7 bases. With V trimmed by 5 bases and J by 1 base, 17 bases remained unmatched. Germline values: CDR1 SGHNT, CDR2 YYREEE (reference sequence). This CDR3 spans 19 amino acids. The CDR3: CASSRAPGGPTQNTGELFF. For the CDR3, the DNA is TGTGCCAGCAGTCGAGCCCCGGGAGGACCGACGCAGAACACCGGGGAGCTGTTTTTT.

J is TRBJ2-7 and V is TRBV5-6; maybe TRBD1 (5 bases). CDR1 and CDR2 (germline): SGHDT, YYEEEE. V lost 4 bases to trimming and J lost 2 bases, with 19 bases between them. The length of the CDR3 is 16 residues. The CDR3 region is CASSASGNPHPYEQYF. In nucleotides, the CDR3 is TGTGCCAGCAGCGCGTCAGGGAATCCCCATCCCTACGAGCAGTACTTC.

This chain connects TRBV11-2 to TRBJ1-1; maybe TRBD1 (5 bases). The CDR3 has 16 residues. Trimming left V 5 bases short and J 1 base short, with 17 bases between. CDR1 is SGHAT, CDR2 FQNNGV, per germline. CDR3 loop: CASSLREGRGNTEAFF. The CDR3 coding sequence is TGTGCCAGCAGCCTCCGGGAGGGAAGGGGGAACACTGAAGCTTTCTTT.

V and J are TRBV6-1 and TRBJ2-6, with D possibly TRBD2 on 5 matching bases. This CDR3 has 15 amino acids. Germline CDR1 is MNHNS and CDR2 is SASEGT. V lost 8 bases to trimming and J lost 2 bases, with 13 bases between them. The CDR3 coding sequence is TGTGCCAGCTTCCACGCCGGGACTGGGGCCAACGTCCTGACTTTC. This encodes CASFHAGTGANVLTF.

The chain links TRBV7-9 to TRBJ2-2; D ambiguous. Between the trimmed V and J ends, which lost 0 bases and 4 bases, there was a span of 9 bases. Germline V gene lookup returns CDR1 SEHNR and CDR2 FQNEAQ (reference sequence). The CDR3 runs 15 residues. CDR3 sequence reads: CASSLALSGTGELFF. The CDR3 DNA reads TGTGCCAGCAGCTTAGCTTTGTCTGGCACCGGGGAGCTGTTTTTT.

The rearrangement uses TRBV28 and TRBJ2-3, with D tentatively TRBD2 (7 bases). Germline V gene data show CDR1 as MDHEN and CDR2 as SYDVKM. Trimming took 7 bases from V and 5 from J, leaving 19 bases between them. CDR3 size: 15 residues. CDR3 region: CASTPGGAKVDTQYF. CDR3 sequence (DNA): TGTGCCAGCACCCCGGGGGGCGCCAAAGTAGATACGCAGTATTTT.

The V call is TRBV7-8, the J call TRBJ2-1; no reliable D call. Germline CDR1 is SGHVS and CDR2 is FQNEAQ. The CDR3 runs 17 residues. The V end lost 1 base, the J end lost 0 bases, and 13 bases lay between the germline ends. In nucleotides, the CDR3 is TGTGCCAGCAGCTTAGGGATGATCACAATCTCCTACAATGAGCAGTTCTTC. Amino acid sequence: CASSLGMITISYNEQFF.

The chain carries TRBV5-4 and TRBJ2-7, with 8 bases that match TRBD1. The junction had 12 bases not matched to a gene; V was cut back by 5 bases and J by 2 bases. Germline V gives CDR1 SGHNT, CDR2 YYREEE (reference sequence). There are 16 residues in the CDR3. In DNA form, the CDR3 reads TGTGCCAGCAGGGCCTTCGGACAGGGTGAAACCTACGAGCAGTACTTC. It translates to CASRAFGQGETYEQYF.

On this clone: One end of the junction varies from germline; a read error may be responsible. The genes are TRBV7-9 and TRBJ2-1; tentatively, D is TRBD2 (6 bases). Germline V gives CDR1 SEHNR, CDR2 FQNEAQ (reference sequence). The CDR3 is 12 amino acids. In nucleotides, the CDR3 is TGTGCCAGCAGCTTAGCGGAGGGACTCCAACTCTTC. Protein: CASSLAEGLQLF.